These 29 T cell receptor beta chains were sequenced from one sample in a study of cytomegalovirus exposure and HLA in healthy donors. The study ran its PCR with 60 Vbeta and 13 Jbeta primers. Profiling relied on immunoSEQ multiplex PCR, and the TCRdb table lists in-frame clones only, not all of them. The data show around 120,000 clones, 80% seen once. The sample was PBMCs. The source is a woman aged 40 to 50 in good health and CMV-seronegative.

The V gene is TRBV23-1, the J gene TRBJ2-4; D remains ambiguous. TRBV23-1 is given ORF status, its function remaining uncertain. Deletions cut 2 bases from V and 0 bases from J, with 11 bases between. This CDR3 spans 16 amino acids. The CDR3 nucleotides read TGCGCCAGCAGTCAACTAGGAGCCATAGCCAAAAACATTCAGTACTTC. Encoded protein: CASSQLGAIAKNIQYF.

This chain uses TRBV10-3 with TRBJ2-3; D may be TRBD2 (6 bases). Germline V CDR1 and CDR2: ENHRY, SYGVKD. Trimming cost V 4 bases and J 3 bases, with 8 bases left between them. This CDR3 has 13 amino acids. CDR3 region: CAISVRETDTQYF. CDR3 DNA: TGTGCCATCAGTGTACGGGAGACAGATACGCAGTATTTT.

The rearrangement uses TRBV15 and TRBJ1-6, with D perhaps matching TRBD1 (6 bases). The germline V gene has CDR1 LNHNV and CDR2 YYDKDF (reference sequence). This CDR3 is 15 amino acids long. The V and J ends lost 3 bases and 7 bases respectively, with 13 bases between them. The CDR3 region is CATSSSRGLNSPLHF. Here the CDR3 DNA reads TGTGCCACCAGCAGCAGCAGGGGCTTGAATTCACCCCTCCACTTT.

This chain joins TRBV6-1 and TRBJ2-1; perhaps TRBD2 as D (5 bases). Germline V gene data show CDR1 as MNHNS and CDR2 as SASEGT. The CDR3 loop spans 15 amino acids. Trimming removed 5 bases from V and 4 bases from J, with 15 bases in between. The CDR3 DNA follows: TGTGCCAGCAGTAGGGCGGGTTCGCTGTACAATGAGCAGTTCTTC. Protein: CASSRAGSLYNEQFF.

V gene TRBV9 combines with J gene TRBJ2-2, with TRBD1 identical over 12 bases. Trimming at V came to 4 bases and at J to 6 bases, leaving 7 bases not matched to a gene. The length of the CDR3 is 16 residues. Germline V gene sequence: CDR1 SGDLS, CDR2 YYNGEE. The CDR3: CASSLGTGGAPGELFF. DNA for the CDR3: TGTGCCAGCAGCCTCGGGACAGGGGGCGCTCCCGGGGAGCTGTTTTTT.

The chain has TRBV19 and TRBJ1-5, with D possibly matching TRBD1 (6 bases). The ends were cut back, 7 bases at V and 4 bases at J, with 14 bases in the middle. The CDR3 has 14 residues. The germline CDR1 and CDR2 sequences are LNHDA and SQIVND (reference sequence). CDR3 protein: CASMGAFENQPQHF. CDR3 DNA: TGTGCCAGTATGGGGGCCTTTGAAAATCAGCCCCAGCATTTT. The entire variable domain, with the rest obtained from reference TRBV19 and TRBJ1-5, is as follows: DGGITQSPKYLFRKEGQNVTLSCEQNLNHDAMYWYRQDPGQGLRLIYYSQIVNDFQKGDIAEGYSVSREKKESFPLTVTSAQKNPTAFYLCASMGAFENQPQHFGDGTRLSIL.

The J gene is TRBJ1-1, the V gene TRBV5-1; D call uncertain. The CDR3 runs 15 residues. In germline, CDR1 is SGHRS, CDR2 YFSETQ. V shed 0 bases and J shed 1 base, with 10 bases lying between them. The CDR3 nucleotides are TGCGCCAGCAGCTTGGCTACTTCCGGGAACACTGAAGCTTTCTTT. It yields the protein CASSLATSGNTEAFF.

The gene calls are TRBV28 and TRBJ1-2; TRBD1 might be the D (6 bases). The CDR3 spans 12 residues. Trimming pared 7 bases from V and 1 base from J, leaving 7 bases between. Germline loops: CDR1 MDHEN, CDR2 SYDVKM. CDR3 bases: TGTGCCAGCAACAGGGATAACTATGGCTACACCTTC. Translated, it gives CASNRDNYGYTF.

V usage is TRBV5-4 and J usage is TRBJ1-1; tentatively, D is TRBD1 (5 bases). The CDR3 is 17 residues long. V lost 0 bases and J lost 4, with 19 bases in between. Per germline, CDR1 SGHNT and CDR2 YYREEE (reference sequence). CDR3 protein: CASSLGIGAAVGTEAFF. The CDR3, as DNA: TGTGCCAGCAGCTTGGGTATTGGGGCGGCGGTGGGCACTGAAGCTTTCTTT. The full variable domain, with the rest looked up from reference TRBV5-4 and TRBJ1-1, is ETGVTQSPTHLIKTRGQQVTLRCSSQSGHNTVSWYQQALGQGPQFIFQYYREEENGRGNFPPRFSGLQFPNYSSELNVNALELDDSALYLCASSLGIGAAVGTEAFFGQGTRLTVV.

V and J are TRBV6-5 and TRBJ2-3; D might be TRBD1 (6 bases). With 6 bases removed from V and 6 bases from J, the gap between germline ends came to 13 bases. The CDR3 is 13 amino acids. The V gene's germline CDR1 is MNHEY and CDR2 SVGAGI. The CDR3 loop is CASRTQGTDTQYF. DNA of the CDR3: TGTGCCAGCAGGACACAGGGTACGGATACGCAGTATTTT.

This chain uses TRBV5-1 with TRBJ2-3, with D possibly being TRBD2 (6 bases). The germline gives CDR1 SGHRS, CDR2 YFSETQ. V was clipped by 3 bases and J by 4 bases, with 9 bases between them. The CDR3 totals 13 residues. CDR3 DNA sequence: TGCGCCAGCAGCTCGGAGGGCCCAGATACGCAGTATTTT. Translating it yields CASSSEGPDTQYF. Drawing the rest from reference TRBV5-1 and TRBJ2-3, the complete variable domain is KAGVTQTPRYLIKTRGQQVTLSCSPISGHRSVSWYQQTPGQGLQFLFEYFSETQRNKGNFPGRFSGRQFSNSRSEMNVSTLELGDSALYLCASSSEGPDTQYFGPGTRLTVL.

This clone was recorded a few times. The gene calls are TRBV29-1 and TRBJ1-1; 7 bases match TRBD1. The CDR3 spans 12 residues. V was clipped by 6 bases and J by 5 bases; unmatched bases: 6. Per the germline V gene, CDR1 is SQVTM and CDR2 is ANQGSEA. The CDR3 region is CSVTTGRTEAFF. The CDR3 DNA is TGCAGCGTCACGACAGGGCGGACTGAAGCTTTCTTT.

By its share, this clone is medium-sized. This chain links TRBV6-1 with TRBJ2-1; 12 bases agree with TRBD2. The CDR3 length is 15 residues. Germline V gives CDR1 MNHNS, CDR2 SASEGT. V trimming: 2 bases; J trimming: 6 bases; junction bases outside the gene matches: 2. CDR3 loop: CASSELAGGVNEQFF. CDR3 DNA sequence: TGTGCCAGCAGTGAACTAGCGGGAGGGGTCAATGAGCAGTTCTTC.

V usage is TRBV9 and J usage is TRBJ2-3, with D perhaps matching TRBD2 (6 bases). Germline V lookup: CDR1 SGDLS, CDR2 YYNGEE. The CDR3 loop spans 16 amino acids. Between the trimmed V and J ends, which lost 2 bases and 4 bases, there was a span of 17 bases. DNA of the CDR3: TGTGCCAGCAGCGTTGCTGCTAGCGTGTCAGCAGATACGCAGTATTTT. It specifies CASSVAASVSADTQYF.

The chain joins TRBV7-2 to TRBJ1-3; D possibly corresponds to TRBD1 (6 bases). V was cut by 1 base and J by 4 bases, with 14 bases left in between. The germline V gene has CDR1 SGHTA and CDR2 FQGNSA. This CDR3 is built from 16 residues. This CDR3 is CASSLVMGALGNTIYF. DNA for the CDR3: TGTGCCAGCAGCTTAGTGATGGGGGCGTTAGGAAACACCATATATTTT.

This clone came up a few times. This rearrangement joins TRBV7-9 to TRBJ1-1; D not certain. CDR3 length: 11 residues. Looked up from germline, CDR1 is SEHNR and CDR2 is FQNEAQ (reference sequence). V lost 5 bases, J lost 8 bases, and 9 bases lay in between. The CDR3 loop reads CASSLDWEAFF. The CDR3 DNA reads as TGTGCCAGCAGCCTAGACTGGGAAGCTTTCTTT.

This chain connects TRBV19 to TRBJ2-2, with a tentative D call TRBD1 (6 bases). Germline V gives CDR1 LNHDA, CDR2 SQIVND (reference sequence). The CDR3 spans 15 residues. V was shortened by 5 bases and J by 3 bases, with 13 bases between the two germline ends. The CDR3 coding sequence is TGTGCCAGTAGTTGGGACACAGGTGACACCGGGGAGCTGTTTTTT. This gives the protein CASSWDTGDTGELFF.

V is TRBV7-9 and J is TRBJ1-6; D gene ambiguous. CDR1 and CDR2 from the germline V gene are SEHNR and FQNEAQ (reference sequence). Trimming left V 0 bases short and J 8 bases short, with 11 bases between. The CDR3 length is 15 residues. CDR3 sequence reads: CASSLAAGVDSPLHF. CDR3 DNA: TGTGCCAGCAGCTTAGCGGCCGGGGTGGATTCACCCCTCCACTTT. The full variable domain, its missing parts supplied by reference TRBV7-9 and TRBJ1-6, is DTGVSQNPRHKITKRGQNVTFRCDPISEHNRLYWYRQTLGQGPEFLTYFQNEAQLEKSRLLSDRFSAERPKGSFSTLEIQRTEQGDSAMYLCASSLAAGVDSPLHFGNGTRLTVT.

In its sample, this clone was seen a few times. The gene calls are TRBV4-2 and TRBJ2-7, with a tentative D call TRBD1 (6 bases). Germline loops: CDR1 LGHNA, CDR2 YNFKEQ. The CDR3 runs 15 residues. Trimming stripped 4 bases from V and 2 bases from J, with 15 bases between. CDR3 residues: CASSPELGDTYEQYF. CDR3 coding DNA: TGTGCCAGCAGCCCGGAGTTAGGGGACACCTACGAGCAGTACTTC.

The gene calls are TRBV4-3 and TRBJ2-7, with TRBD2 as a possible D gene (5 bases). V dropped 1 base and J dropped 4 bases, with 8 bases sitting between them. The CDR3 length is 13 residues. Germline values: CDR1 LGHNA, CDR2 YSLEER. CDR3 DNA: TGCGCCAGCAGCCAAGCCCGGGATTACGAGCAGTACTTC. Protein: CASSQARDYEQYF.

The chain uses TRBV28 and TRBJ2-4; no clear D gene. V was trimmed by 7 bases and J by 3 bases, leaving 13 bases between them. This CDR3 is 14 amino acids long. Germline values: CDR1 MDHEN, CDR2 SYDVKM. The DNA of the CDR3 is TGTGCCAGCACTTTCACCGGGTACAAAAACATTCAGTACTTC. It encodes CASTFTGYKNIQYF.

The rearrangement links TRBV5-1 to TRBJ1-1; D gene uncertain. There are 17 residues in the CDR3. The germline V gene has CDR1 SGHRS and CDR2 YFSETQ. V was cut by 4 bases and J by 4 bases, with 23 bases left in between. The CDR3 protein is CASSRIRETPPTTEAFF. The DNA for the CDR3 is TGCGCCAGCAGCCGTATCCGGGAGACTCCACCAACCACTGAAGCTTTCTTT.

V usage is TRBV6-5 and J usage is TRBJ2-5; 9 nucleotides match TRBD2. This CDR3 has 15 amino acids. CDR1 and CDR2 (germline): MNHEY, SVGAGI. V trimming: 7 bases; J trimming: 5 bases; junction bases outside the gene matches: 11. Here the CDR3 reads CASTPLAGTTETQYF. CDR3 nucleotide sequence: TGTGCCAGCACCCCACTAGCGGGCACTACTGAGACCCAGTACTTC.

This chain joins TRBV7-9 and TRBJ1-4; D remains unclear. Germline CDR1 is SEHNR and CDR2 is FQNEAQ (reference sequence). The length of the CDR3 is 15 residues. V lost 3 bases and J lost 2, with 10 bases in between. CDR3 loop: CASSLVYGTNEKLFF. CDR3 sequence (DNA): TGTGCCAGCAGCTTGGTATACGGGACTAATGAAAAACTGTTTTTT.

The chain employs TRBV7-3 and TRBJ2-2; D is possibly TRBD2 (5 bases). This CDR3 is 16 amino acids long. Germline values: CDR1 SGHTA, CDR2 FQGTGA. The germline V and J ends were trimmed by 2 bases and 0 bases, with 10 bases remaining between them. The CDR3 DNA follows: TGTGCCAGCAGCTTACGAGCGGTTGCGAACACCGGGGAGCTGTTTTTT. Amino acids: CASSLRAVANTGELFF.

The chain recombines TRBV9 with TRBJ2-2; D uncertain. The V and J ends lost 4 bases and 7 bases respectively, with 11 bases between them. Germline loops: CDR1 SGDLS, CDR2 YYNGEE. This CDR3 has 13 amino acids. The CDR3 loop is CASSPLTVGELFF. CDR3 DNA sequence: TGTGCCAGCAGCCCCCTAACGGTCGGGGAGCTGTTTTTT.

The rearrangement joins TRBV6-1 to TRBJ2-7, with TRBD1 matching 11 bases. Trimming took 4 bases from V and 6 from J; bases not matched to a gene: 5. Germline CDR1 reads MNHNS; CDR2 reads SASEGT. This CDR3 spans 14 amino acids. The CDR3 region is CASSGPDRGLEQYF. As DNA, the CDR3 is TGTGCCAGCAGTGGTCCGGACAGGGGGCTCGAGCAGTACTTC.

This clone has a handful of counts. Distinct nucleotide sequences in the sample also encode this CDR3. The chain employs TRBV7-9 and TRBJ2-2; TRBD1 is a possible D gene (5 bases). Deletions cut 4 bases from V and 2 bases from J, with 14 bases between. Germline lookup yields CDR1 SEHNR and CDR2 FQNEAQ (reference sequence). The CDR3 spans 16 residues. The CDR3 sequence is CASSSRAGSNTGELFF. The DNA for the CDR3 is TGTGCCAGCAGCTCTAGGGCAGGGTCTAACACCGGGGAGCTGTTTTTT.

In regard to this clone: This same CDR3 is encoded by further DNA sequences in the sample. The DNA for the CDR3 is TGTGCCAGCTCACCCGGACAGGGAGGACAGCCCCAGCATTTT. Amino acids: CASSPGQGGQPQHF. V gene TRBV18 combines with J gene TRBJ1-5; 8 positions match TRBD1. Unmatched junction bases numbered 5, after V lost 3 bases and J lost 7 bases. This CDR3 is built from 14 residues. Germline assignment: CDR1 KGHSH and CDR2 LQKENI.